This T cell receptor beta chain originates from a study of T-cell memory formation after mild COVID-19 (dated by TCRdb to the early 2020s). About the full investigation: TCR sequence clusters from the two donors were largely donor specific. Longitudinal TCRalpha and TCRbeta repertoire sequencing tracked T-cell clones expanding and contracting after mild COVID-19 in a couple of donors. Two young, previously healthy adult volunteers, one female and one male, were included in the cohort. Points the paper makes about the study in general: SARS-CoV-2 specificity of the second-wave clones peaking on day 37 was not confirmed. The study included only a couple of mild cases, and larger cohorts that include severe cases with pre-infection samples were judged to be necessary. Contracting CD4+ clones turned up mainly in the CM and EM memory subsets, whereas EMRA was where CD8+ clones were enriched. The detection of some responding clones in pre-infection memory suggests that pre-existing cross-reactive memory T cells joined the SARS-CoV-2 response. Balanced CD4/CD8 phenotypes were observed for clones contracting from day 15 to 85, whereas a bias towards CD4+ was observed for a second wave of clones expanding from day 15 to 37.

Only a few counts were recorded for this clonotype. Its antigen remains unidentified. Base qualities are not recorded, but no much larger clone differs from it by a single base. The CDR3, from cysteine to phenylalanine, totals 15 residues. Here the CDR3 DNA is all that survives: 45 bases in frame from base 1. Deletion took 4 bases off V and 5 bases off J, with a span of 18 bases between the germline ends. CDR1 and CDR2, looked up from the germline V gene, are SGHRS and YFSETQ. The data were produced on an Illumina NovaSeq 6000. TCRalpha and TCRbeta cDNA libraries were built by 5'RACE with constant-segment primers, adding sample barcodes and unique molecular identifiers. Trizol reagent was used to extract RNA from every sample. The libraries were amplified in two PCR steps, and the second step added a second sample barcode and Illumina TruSeq adapters. Sequencing of libraries was performed on an Illumina NovaSeq with 2 x 150 bp paired-end reads. Under the source paper's analysis protocol: With migec v1.2.7, reads were demultiplexed and then collapsed into UMI-guided consensus sequences. Using mixcr v2.1.11, UMI consensuses were aligned to TRA and TRB V and J templates and then assembled into clonotypes. A clonotype was counted as expanded or contracted only if both edgeR and NoisET called the change significant, with noise models trained on biological replicates. For edgeR calls, a false discovery rate-adjusted p below 0.01 and a log2 fold-change threshold of 1 were applied. As an exploratory analysis of dynamics, max-normalized trajectories of the 1000 most abundant clonotypes were examined by PCA with hierarchical clustering. Each responding clone was given a CD4 or CD8 phenotype based on the CD4+ and CD8+ repertoires, which had been sequenced separately. TCRdb cleaned the public reads at Q25 with fastp, built clones with MiXCR and kept in-frame beta chains. For every CDR3 protein sequence, its rows merge into one entry that carries the most common genes and DNA. V and J calls and clone size were set by TCRdb, not the authors. The sample table records some 410,000 distinct CDR3 sequences; under 25% of these occur just once. Less than 15% of the sample belongs to the ten largest clones.

PBMCs were isolated by Ficoll-Paque density gradient centrifugation. The rearrangement joined TRBV5-1 to TRBJ1-1; TRBD1 is perhaps the D gene, given 5 matching bases. The sequenced sample was PBMCs or a T cell subset sorted from them (not recorded which). The receptor comes from an adult woman who had mild COVID-19 (a few samples of this study predate the infection). The sample titles of this study are shuffled in the database, so cell type and time point are left out; the donor was told from shared clones. The DNA sequence is TGCGCCAGCAGCCCTGGACAAGTTTGGAAAACTGAAGCTTTCTTT. It translates to CASSPGQVWKTEAFF.